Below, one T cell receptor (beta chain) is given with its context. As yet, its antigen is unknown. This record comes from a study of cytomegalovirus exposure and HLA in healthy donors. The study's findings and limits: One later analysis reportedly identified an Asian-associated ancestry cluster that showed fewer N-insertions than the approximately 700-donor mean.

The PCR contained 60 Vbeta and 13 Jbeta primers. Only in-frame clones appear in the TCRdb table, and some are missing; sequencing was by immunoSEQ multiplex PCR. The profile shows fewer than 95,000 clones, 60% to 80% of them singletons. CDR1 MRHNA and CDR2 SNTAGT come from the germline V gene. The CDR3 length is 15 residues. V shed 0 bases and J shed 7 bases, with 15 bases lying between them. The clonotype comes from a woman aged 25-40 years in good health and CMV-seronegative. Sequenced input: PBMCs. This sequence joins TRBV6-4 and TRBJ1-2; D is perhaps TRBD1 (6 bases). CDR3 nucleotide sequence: TGTGCCAGCAGTGACTCAGGGGGAATGTTTATTGGCTACACCTTC. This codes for CASSDSGGMFIGYTF.